Following are 12 T cell receptor beta chains from one sample sequenced in a study of T-cell memory formation after mild COVID-19. MiXCR, run by TCRdb on the 5' RACE reads, gives a single entry per CDR3 protein. This sample has 120,000 to 150,000 distinct CDR3 sequences; approximately 6% occur once, and the top ten carry around 2%. The sequencing input was PBMCs or a T cell subset sorted from them (not recorded which). The receptors come from an adult woman who had mild COVID-19 (a few samples of this study predate the infection). Cell type and time point are not known.

This clonotype was picked up many times. The chain couples TRBV7-2 to TRBJ1-6; D unresolved. Germline V gene lookup returns CDR1 SGHTA and CDR2 FQGNSA. This CDR3 spans 16 amino acids. The V end was cut by 4 bases, the J end by 3 bases, with 13 bases between. CDR3 region: CASSSQGQLYNSPLHF. The DNA of the CDR3 is TGTGCCAGCAGCTCTCAAGGCCAGCTCTATAATTCACCCCTCCACTTT. Filled out from reference TRBV7-2 and TRBJ1-6, the complete variable domain reads GAGVSQSPSNKVTEKGKDVELRCDPISGHTALYWYRQSLGQGLEFLIYFQGNSAPDKSGLPSDRFSAERTGGSVSTLTIQRTQQEDSAVYLCASSSQGQLYNSPLHFGNGTRLTVT.

This clonotype was counted ten times or more. The chain employs TRBV20-1 and TRBJ2-2; 7 bases agree with TRBD1. The CDR3 has 17 residues. Per the germline V gene, CDR1 is DFQATT and CDR2 is SNEGSKA (reference sequence). Trimming took 0 bases from V and 5 from J; bases not matched to a gene: 12. CDR3 nucleotide sequence: TGCAGTGCTAGAGATCCGGGAAGGGGGCTGGGTACCGGGGAGCTGTTTTTT. Its translation is CSARDPGRGLGTGELFF.

This clonotype was seen more than once but under ten times. The chain uses TRBV7-2 and TRBJ2-2, with 10 bases that match TRBD1. Germline V gene data show CDR1 as SGHTA and CDR2 as FQGNSA. The CDR3 is made up of 15 amino acids. V was clipped by 5 bases and J by 7 bases; unmatched bases: 7. This CDR3 is CASSLRDRGDGELFF. Here the CDR3 DNA reads TGTGCCAGCAGCCTTCGGGACAGGGGTGACGGGGAGCTGTTTTTT.

CDR3 coding DNA: TGTGCCAGCAGCGCAGGGGGGAATGAGCAGTTCTTC. It is translated as CASSAGGNEQFF. This rearrangement joins TRBV7-6 to TRBJ2-1; D may be TRBD1 (7 bases). Germline CDR1 is SGHVS and CDR2 is FNYEAQ. The CDR3 has 12 residues. Trimming stripped 5 bases from V and 7 bases from J, with 9 bases between.

CDR3 nucleotide sequence: TGTGCCAGCAGTTCAACGACTGGTGGCACAGATACGCAGTATTTT. Translated, it gives CASSSTTGGTDTQYF. The chain links TRBV12-3 or TRBV12-4 to TRBJ2-3, with D unclear. The CDR3 loop spans 15 amino acids. The V gene lost 4 bases and the J gene lost 1 base, with 12 bases spanning the gap.

This clonotype has more than one count but fewer than ten. The gene calls are TRBV28 and TRBJ2-7, with TRBD1 identical over 9 bases. Germline trimming cut 0 bases from V and 6 bases from J; bases unmatched to any gene: 6. Germline CDR1 reads MDHEN; CDR2 reads SYDVKM. The CDR3 runs 15 residues. The CDR3 region has the DNA TGTGCCAGCAGTTTATGGGGGACAGGGATCGGCGAGCAGTACTTC. Translation gives CASSLWGTGIGEQYF.

The rearrangement uses TRBV7-9 and TRBJ2-5; D unresolved. The germline CDR1 and CDR2 sequences are SEHNR and FQNEAQ (reference sequence). V was shortened by 4 bases and J by 2 bases, with 5 bases between the two germline ends. The CDR3 contains 12 residues. CDR3 DNA sequence: TGTGCCAGCAGCTCCGTTCAAGAGACCCAGTACTTC. This codes for CASSSVQETQYF.

A few counts support this clonotype. V is TRBV5-1 and J is TRBJ2-7, with 7 positions matching TRBD1. Trimming cost V 3 bases and J 6 bases; bases outside gene matches: 9. The CDR3 sequence is 14 residues long. CDR1 is SGHRS and CDR2 is YFSETQ in the germline V gene. CDR3 in DNA: TGCGCCAGCAGCTCGAACTTACCAGGGGGCGAGCAGTACTTC. Its translation is CASSSNLPGGEQYF.

This clonotype was seen a handful of times. The chain has TRBV7-6 and TRBJ2-4; maybe TRBD2 (5 bases). Germline CDR1 SGHVS, CDR2 FNYEAQ. The CDR3 spans 13 residues. Trimming shortened V by 2 bases and J by 8 bases, and 10 bases separated the two germline ends. CDR3 residues: CASSLIERDIQYF. The CDR3 region has the DNA TGTGCCAGCAGCTTAATAGAGAGGGACATTCAGTACTTC.

This clonotype was counted a few times. The chain links TRBV29-1 to TRBJ1-1; D is unresolved. Germline lookup yields CDR1 SQVTM and CDR2 ANQGSEA. The CDR3 sequence is 12 residues long. The V gene lost 4 bases and the J gene lost 5 bases, with 11 bases spanning the gap. The CDR3 sequence: CSVGNRRTEAFF. As DNA, the CDR3 is TGCAGCGTTGGTAACAGAAGAACTGAAGCTTTCTTT.

This clonotype appeared a few times. The V and J genes are TRBV9 and TRBJ2-1; TRBD2 matches at 16 bases. The germline CDR1 and CDR2 sequences are SGDLS and YYNGEE. The CDR3 length is 20 residues. J was trimmed by 0 bases and V by 0 bases; bases with no gene match: 6. The DNA for the CDR3 is TGTGCCAGCAGCGTAGAAGGGACTAGCGGGGGGGTCAGCTCCTACAATGAGCAGTTCTTC. This translates into CASSVEGTSGGVSSYNEQFF.

This clonotype was recorded many times. This chain connects TRBV30 to TRBJ2-3; perhaps TRBD2 as D (6 bases). Trimming stripped 4 bases from V and 6 bases from J, with 20 bases between. Germline-derived CDR1 and CDR2 are GTSNPN and SVGIG (reference sequence). The CDR3 runs to 15 residues. This CDR3 reads CAWKATSTKGDTQYF. The CDR3 coding sequence is TGTGCCTGGAAGGCCACTAGCACAAAAGGGGATACGCAGTATTTT.